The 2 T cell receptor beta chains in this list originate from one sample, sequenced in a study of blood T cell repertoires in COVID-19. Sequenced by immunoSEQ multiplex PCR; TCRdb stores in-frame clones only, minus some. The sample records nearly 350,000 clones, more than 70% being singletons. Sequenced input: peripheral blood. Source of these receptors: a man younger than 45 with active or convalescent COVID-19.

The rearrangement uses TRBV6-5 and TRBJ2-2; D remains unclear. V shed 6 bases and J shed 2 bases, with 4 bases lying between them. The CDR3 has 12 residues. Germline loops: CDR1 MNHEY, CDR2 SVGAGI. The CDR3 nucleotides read TGTGCCAGCAGCTCCAACACCGGGGAGCTGTTTTTT. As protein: CASSSNTGELFF.

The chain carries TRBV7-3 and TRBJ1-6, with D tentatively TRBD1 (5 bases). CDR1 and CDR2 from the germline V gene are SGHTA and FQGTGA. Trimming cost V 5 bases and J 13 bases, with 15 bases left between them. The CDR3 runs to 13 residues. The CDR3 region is CASSPGTGGPLHF. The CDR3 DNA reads TGTGCCAGCAGCCCAGGAACAGGAGGGCCCCTCCACTTT.